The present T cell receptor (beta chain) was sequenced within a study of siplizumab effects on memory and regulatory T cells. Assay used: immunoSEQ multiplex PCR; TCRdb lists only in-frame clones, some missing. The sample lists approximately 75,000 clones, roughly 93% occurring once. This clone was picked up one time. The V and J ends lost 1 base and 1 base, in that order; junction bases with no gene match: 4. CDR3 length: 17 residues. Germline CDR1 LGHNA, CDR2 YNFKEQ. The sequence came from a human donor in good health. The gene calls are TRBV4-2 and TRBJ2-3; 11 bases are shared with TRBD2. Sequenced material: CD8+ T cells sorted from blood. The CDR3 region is CASSQALSGGGTDTQYF. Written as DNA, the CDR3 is TGTGCCAGCAGCCAAGCCCTTAGCGGGGGGGGCACAGATACGCAGTATTTT.